This is a list of T cell receptor beta chains from one sample in a study of shared clonotypes between healthy human individuals. TCRdb's table, derived via immunoSEQ multiplex PCR, lists solely in-frame clones and lacks some. In the table there are around 700,000 clones, under 80% of which are singletons. The sample was memory CD4+ T cells sorted from blood. The receptor set was obtained from a woman aged 25 to 39 in good health. Each CDR3 is given without its conserved first and last residue. The D gene is left open where the match is weak.

D: TRBD2
J: TRBJ2-7
V: TRBV11-1
CDR3: ASRPRAGAYEQY

D: TRBD1
J: TRBJ2-5
V: TRBV7-9
CDR3: ASSTRDRAIQETQY

D: NA
J: TRBJ2-1
V: TRBV7-9
CDR3: ASSPVTLLGGEQF

D: TRBD1
J: TRBJ2-1
V: TRBV28
CDR3: ASREHRGWYNEQF

D: NA
J: TRBJ2-1
V: TRBV5-1
CDR3: ASSFSSGAYNEQF

D: TRBD2
J: TRBJ2-7
V: TRBV5-1
CDR3: ASSGGLAGGSEQY

D: TRBD2
J: TRBJ2-7
V: TRBV11-2
CDR3: ASSLARSSGRYEQY

D: NA
J: TRBJ2-1
V: TRBV7-9
CDR3: ASRAGRGSYNEQF

D: NA
J: TRBJ1-2
V: TRBV28
CDR3: ASTSASHYGYT

D: TRBD1
J: TRBJ1-5
V: TRBV28
CDR3: ASSRTPQGEVSNQPQH

D: TRBD1
J: TRBJ1-5
V: TRBV25-1
CDR3: ASSDRQGNQPQH

D: NA
J: TRBJ2-1
V: TRBV11-2
CDR3: ASSLSPFPVGSYNEQF

D: NA
J: TRBJ2-5
V: TRBV2
CDR3: ASSLSSPQTQETQY

D: NA
J: TRBJ2-5
V: TRBV2
CDR3: ASTGTSRETQY

D: NA
J: TRBJ1-1
V: TRBV2
CDR3: ASSEVLGAEAF

D: NA
J: TRBJ1-5
V: TRBV28
CDR3: ASSLSLSNQPQH

D: TRBD1
J: TRBJ1-5
V: TRBV5-1
CDR3: ASSVGTGNQPQH

D: TRBD2
J: TRBJ2-3
V: TRBV14
CDR3: ASSQDLGLAGLVMRTDTQY

D: TRBD1
J: TRBJ1-4
V: TRBV11-2
CDR3: ASSFQGGEKLF

D: TRBD2
J: TRBJ2-7
V: TRBV7-2
CDR3: ASSLASGRYYEQY

D: NA
J: TRBJ2-3
V: TRBV7-2
CDR3: ASSSLDSATQY

D: TRBD2
J: TRBJ2-1
V: TRBV7-2
CDR3: ASSRGTRLYNEQF